This T cell receptor beta chain appears in the sequencing data of a study of response to subunit inactivated influenza vaccine. Study-wide findings and caveats: Each seasonal influenza vaccination recruits few new T cells, the authors suggested.

Using its own MiXCR run on the RT-PCR reads, TCRdb lists one record per CDR3 protein. The sample carries about 190,000 distinct CDR3 sequences, approximately 15% recorded once. In this sample, this clonotype turned up a few times. The target antigen is unknown. Trimming took 0 bases from V and 0 from J, leaving 6 bases between them. CDR1 is LGHDT, CDR2 YNNKEL, per germline (reference sequence). This CDR3 is 15 amino acids long. The receptor's source is a man in his fifties who received an inactivated influenza vaccine. The gene calls are TRBV3-1 and TRBJ1-3; no reliable D call. The source was CD8+ T cells sorted from PBMCs, collected about 5 days after vaccination. The CDR3 DNA follows: TGTGCCAGCAGCCAAGATAACTTCTCTGGAAACACCATATATTTT. It translates to CASSQDNFSGNTIYF. The full variable domain, rest sourced from reference TRBV3-1 and TRBJ1-3, is DTAVSQTPKYLVTQMGNDKSIKCEQNLGHDTMYWYKQDSKKFLKIMFSYNNKELIINETVPNRFSPKSPDKAHLNLHINSLELGDSAVYFCASSQDNFSGNTIYFGEGSWLTVV.